This T cell receptor beta chain was captured by sequencing in a study of cytomegalovirus exposure and HLA in healthy donors. Looked up from germline, CDR1 is SGDLS and CDR2 is YYNGEE. Trimming removed 1 base from V and 3 bases from J, with 8 bases in between. This CDR3 contains 13 residues. It was with 60 Vbeta and 13 Jbeta primers that the PCR ran. Produced via immunoSEQ multiplex PCR; TCRdb's table is partial and in-frame only. This sample has about 120,000 clones, with less than 80% found just once. The clonotype originates from a man aged 30 to 39 in good health and CMV-seronegative. The chain has TRBV9 and TRBJ2-7; the D gene is possibly TRBD1 (5 bases). Input material: PBMCs. The CDR3 DNA follows: TGTGCCAGCAGCGTAATGGACAACTACGAGCAGTACTTC. Residues: CASSVMDNYEQYF.